Included here is one T cell receptor beta chain sequence, with context. The antigen remains undetermined. This entry comes from a study of blood T cells in healthy people across ages. Study-wide results and caveats: Diversity estimates drawn from one million T cells were deemed underestimates. Higher naive T cell percentage went strongly together with higher TCR beta diversity.

Then a second PCR, running roughly 7 to 11 cycles, was carried out with a sample-barcoded 5' primer and a J-beta primer mix. A template-switch adaptor that had 12 random nucleotides put a tag on each cDNA molecule. TCRdb reanalysed the 5' RACE reads using MiXCR and keeps one entry per CDR3 protein. The data show fewer than 1 million distinct CDR3 sequences, around two fifths seen once. In germline, CDR1 is LGHNA, CDR2 YSLEER. V lost 3 bases, J lost 1 base, and 12 bases lay in between. CDR3 length: 15 amino acids. Every sample had a minimum of 6.5 million PBMCs isolated. Sequences were obtained from blood. The chain recombines TRBV4-3 with TRBJ1-1; no clear D. This receptor was identified in a man aged 60 to 69 in good health. CDR3 protein: CASSQEINWNTEAFF. In DNA, the CDR3 is TGCGCCAGCAGCCAGGAAATAAACTGGAACACTGAAGCTTTCTTT.